These 5 T cell receptor beta chains were all obtained from the same sample, sequenced in a study of CDR3 diversity in severe acne. TCRdb fed the PCR reads into MiXCR, producing one record per CDR3 protein. The data contain about 97,000 distinct CDR3 sequences, roughly half of them seen just once; the ten biggest clones take up around 12%. Sequencing was done on a sample of blood. Receptor source: a male donor with acne.

This chain connects TRBV20-1 to TRBJ2-1; 8 nucleotides line up with TRBD2. Germline V gene data show CDR1 as DFQATT and CDR2 as SNEGSKA (reference sequence). With 6 bases clipped from V and 4 bases from J, the junction kept 5 bases outside the gene matches. The CDR3 consists of 13 residues. CDR3 sequence: CSAPSGLYNEQFF. The DNA of the CDR3 is TGCAGTGCCCCTAGCGGGTTATACAATGAGCAGTTCTTC.

The chain is built from TRBV4-2 and TRBJ2-2; D unclear. Germline V gene lookup returns CDR1 LGHNA and CDR2 YNFKEQ. The CDR3 has 13 amino acids. Trimming removed 1 base from V and 6 bases from J, with 6 bases in between. Here the CDR3 reads CASSQAQAGELFF. The CDR3 DNA sequence: TGTGCCAGCAGCCAAGCCCAAGCCGGGGAGCTGTTTTTT.

This chain joins TRBV2 and TRBJ2-7, with D maybe TRBD2 (5 bases). This CDR3 region has 12 residues. V was clipped by 6 bases and J by 2 bases, with 8 bases between them. Germline loops: CDR1 SNHLY, CDR2 FYNNEI. The CDR3: CASRKRAYEQYF. The DNA for the CDR3 is TGTGCCAGCAGAAAGAGGGCCTACGAGCAGTACTTC.

Notes on this clonotype: This sequence may be a read error, since a much larger clone differs from it by one base. The conserved phenylalanine or tryptophan is not found at the CDR3 terminus, so this likely reflects a read error. The V call is TRBV28, the J call TRBJ2-5; TRBD1 agrees at 10 bases. The CDR3 has 13 residues. Germline V lookup: CDR1 MDHEN, CDR2 SYDVKM. V lost 10 bases to trimming and J lost 4 bases; unmatched junction nucleotides: 6. The CDR3: CANRDRGSETQYS. CDR3 sequence (DNA): TGTGCCAACCGGGACAGGGGCTCAGAGACCCAGTACTCC.

This clonotype was detected only a few times. The chain links TRBV12-3 or TRBV12-4 to TRBJ2-3, with D tentatively TRBD2 (5 bases). V was clipped by 3 bases and J by 3 bases, with 10 bases between them. The CDR3 has 14 residues. The CDR3 region is CASSLRANTDTQYF. CDR3 DNA: TGTGCCAGCAGTTTGAGGGCTAATACAGATACGCAGTATTTT.